This T cell receptor beta chain was recovered during a study of siplizumab effects on memory and regulatory T cells. The CDR3 length is 13 residues. Unmatched junction bases numbered 2, after V lost 4 bases and J lost 4 bases. Germline CDR1 reads SGHTA; CDR2 reads FQGNSA. To note about this clone: Its antigen is unknown.

Study-wide results and limits: Siplizumab significantly reduced alloreactive sequences traceable to unstimulated CD4+ memory cells. Proliferating siplizumab-culture Treg suppressive function went unconfirmed. Naive T cells seemed more diverse than memory cells; they also seemed major alloresponse contributors. Sequences below about 10^-5 frequency were poorly captured. As a result, only a minor fraction of alloreactive clones mapped to unstimulated subsets.

Sequenced by immunoSEQ multiplex PCR; TCRdb stores in-frame clones only, minus some. The sample holds more than 75,000 clones; approximately 97% are singletons and the top ten take 0.031%. This TCR came from a human donor in good health. The chain has TRBV7-2 and TRBJ2-3; 7 bases are shared with TRBD2. The sample comprised naive CD4+ T cells sorted from blood. CDR3 coding DNA: TGTGCCAGCAGCTCTGGGGGGGCAGATACGCAGTATTTT. Encoded protein: CASSSGGADTQYF.